The following is a T cell receptor (beta chain) sequence with its context. Generated by immunoSEQ multiplex PCR, the TCRdb table keeps only in-frame clones and is missing some. The sample gives roughly 180,000 clones, approximately 91% of which show up once; approximately 2.1% is in the top ten. The sample is drawn from a study of blood T cell repertoires in COVID-19. CDR3 length equals 18 residues. The sequence derives from a man in his 70s with active or convalescent COVID-19. Specimen: peripheral blood. The J gene is TRBJ2-7, the V gene TRBV21-1; the table assigns TRBD1, which was not confirmed against the DNA. TRBV21-1 is a recognized pseudogene. This CDR3 reads CASSPRGQGVWGPYEQYF. CDR3 DNA: TGTGCCAGCAGCCCCCGGGGACAGGGTGTATGGGGGCCCTACGAGCAGTACTTC.